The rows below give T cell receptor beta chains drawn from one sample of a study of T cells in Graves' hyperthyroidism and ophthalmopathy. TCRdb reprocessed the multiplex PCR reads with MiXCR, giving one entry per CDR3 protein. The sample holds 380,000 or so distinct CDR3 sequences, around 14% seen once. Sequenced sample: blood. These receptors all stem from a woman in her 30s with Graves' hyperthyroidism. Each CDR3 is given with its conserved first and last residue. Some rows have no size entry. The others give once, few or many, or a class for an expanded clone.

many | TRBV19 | CASSTTGRNQPQHF
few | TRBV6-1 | CASSEGGGYNRGREAFF
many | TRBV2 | CASRGRAMNTEAFF
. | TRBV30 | CAWRGQGIHTF
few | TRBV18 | CASSPRVGRDYGYTF
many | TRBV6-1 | CASSDGGYGYTF
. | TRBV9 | CASSVETDYGYTF
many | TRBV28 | CASSHHRLAGAKLYEQYF
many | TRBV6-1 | CASSLPGTAYEQYF
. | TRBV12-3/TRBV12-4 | CAGSLGVGGELFF
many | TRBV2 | CASSEALRSNQPQHF
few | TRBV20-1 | CSARPGPEGGYTF
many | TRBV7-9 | CASSLSTGVGYGYTF
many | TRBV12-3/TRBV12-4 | CASSSEVSGELFF
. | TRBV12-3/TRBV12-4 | CASSFWRAPPTHTDTQYF
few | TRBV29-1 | CSVGGRQGLAGGYTF
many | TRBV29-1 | CGYVWGETQYF
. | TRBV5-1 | CASSARTSYRGELFF
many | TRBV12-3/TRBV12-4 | CASLMSSYNSPLHF
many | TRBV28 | CASITTPGQGGNNEQFF
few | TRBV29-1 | CSVSTGTGYEQFF
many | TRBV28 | CASSSRGPYNEQFF
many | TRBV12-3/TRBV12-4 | CASSFQGLGEQFF
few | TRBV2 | CASSVHSPETQYF
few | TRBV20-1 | CSASILAGGYNEQFF
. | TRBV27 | CASSFGPGSPLHF
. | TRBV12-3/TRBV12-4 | CASSRTSGRSYEQYF
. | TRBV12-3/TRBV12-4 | CASSAVGGHYNEQFF
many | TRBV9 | CASSSGTGYGSYEQYF
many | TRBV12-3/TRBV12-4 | CASQLAGRDTQYF
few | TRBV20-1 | CSGRSEETQYF
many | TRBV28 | CASSNYPASDTDTQYF
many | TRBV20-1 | CSARRDRGYSPLHF
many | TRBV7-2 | CASSDDRSGANVLTF
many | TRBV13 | CASSLSLAYEQYF
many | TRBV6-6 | CASSYGGTDTQYF
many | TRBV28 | CASSYGPGASGSTDTQYF
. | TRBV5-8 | CASSFAFRRVDQPQHF
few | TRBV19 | CASSSWDLDTGELFF
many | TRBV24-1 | CATSDWGQGAYGYTF
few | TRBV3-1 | CASSQDLSLGFREKLFF
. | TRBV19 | CASSISGRAMSEQFF
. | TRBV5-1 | CASSLAPPTGGELFF
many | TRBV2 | CASTGDSSSYEQYF
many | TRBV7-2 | CASSLEASGTYEQYF
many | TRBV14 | CASSLQGPNQPQHF
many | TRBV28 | CASSPTGRHNEQFF
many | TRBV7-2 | CASSLSGLAGSYYEQYF
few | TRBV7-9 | CASSLDLGNYGYTF
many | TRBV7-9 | CASSSPGQGRDGYTF
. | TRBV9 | CASSVLGITSGPYNEQFF
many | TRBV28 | CASRTGVYGYTF
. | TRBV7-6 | CASSRLPPLPGQGKETQYF
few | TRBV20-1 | CSAVRERIRETQYF
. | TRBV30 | CAWRDRGFSYEQYF